This record covers a single TCR beta chain. Its antigen is undetermined. The CDR3 extends over 12 amino acids. Germline CDR1 MGHRA, CDR2 YSYEKL. With 1 base removed from V and 3 bases from J, the gap between germline ends came to 4 bases. Expressed TCRB transcripts were sequenced because the isolated RNA had all been reverse transcribed beforehand. Using immunoSEQ multiplex PCR, the repertoire was profiled, and TCRdb retains in-frame clones only, with some absent. Here the sample spans 40,000 to 60,000 clones, 63% being singletons. The sample is drawn from a study of beta chain features in type 1 diabetes. Overall study results and limits: Significant though moderate, a shortening of TCRB CDR3s appeared in all four CD4+ subsets of Type 1 diabetes patients. In comparison with healthy donors, patients had naive, central memory and Treg TCRB repertoires that appeared more similar.

V is TRBV4-1 and J is TRBJ2-7; D not certain. Sequencing input: stem cell memory CD4+ T cells from blood. This TCR was sampled from a woman aged 30 to 39 with type 1 diabetes. Here the CDR3 reads CASSQVNYEQYF. The DNA of the CDR3 is TGCGCCAGCAGCCAAGTCAACTACGAGCAGTACTTC.